Reported below is one T cell receptor (beta chain). Its target is unknown. TCRdb keeps only in-frame clones here, not all; method: immunoSEQ multiplex PCR. Altogether about 90,000 clones are present, around nine tenths being singletons, with the ten largest covering 0.3% to 0.35%. The length of the CDR3 is 11 residues. CDR1 and CDR2 from the germline V gene are ENHRY and SYGVKD. V lost 7 bases, J lost 6 bases, and 1 base stayed unmatched. This sample is part of a study of graft-versus-host responses after intestinal transplantation. Looking at the study overall: Recipients uniformly received anti-thymocyte globulin induction, followed by tacrolimus and steroids for two to four years.

The study, taken as a whole, reports: Association was observed between peak circulating GvH clone levels and early post-transplant HvG declines.

The clonotype originates from a human donor who received an intestinal transplant. The source material was unstimulated CD4+ T cells sorted from spleen or lymph node cells, sampled before intestinal transplant. The chain couples TRBV10-3 to TRBJ1-2; 8 bases map to TRBD1. The CDR3 sequence is CAITGGNGYTF. CDR3 bases: TGTGCCATCACAGGGGGCAATGGCTACACCTTC.